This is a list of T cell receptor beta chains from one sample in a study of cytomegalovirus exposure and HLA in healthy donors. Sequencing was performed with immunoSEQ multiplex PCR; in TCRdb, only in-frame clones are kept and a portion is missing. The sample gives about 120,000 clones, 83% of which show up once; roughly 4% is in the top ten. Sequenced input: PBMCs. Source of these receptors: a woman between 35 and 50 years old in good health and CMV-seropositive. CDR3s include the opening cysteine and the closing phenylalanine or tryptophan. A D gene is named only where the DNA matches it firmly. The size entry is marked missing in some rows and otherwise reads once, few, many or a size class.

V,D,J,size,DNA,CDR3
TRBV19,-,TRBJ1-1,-,TGTGCCAGTAGTTCGGGGTCCACTGAAGCTTTCTTT,CASSSGSTEAFF
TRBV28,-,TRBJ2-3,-,TGTGCCAGCAGTTCAAGCGTAAGCACAGATACGCAGTATTTT,CASSSSVSTDTQYF
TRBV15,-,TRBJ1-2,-,TGTGCCACCAGCAGAGAAGGGGAAGTGAGTGGCTACACCTTC,CATSREGEVSGYTF
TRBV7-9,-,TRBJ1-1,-,TGTGCCAGCAGCCCAATGAACACTGAAGCTTTCTTT,CASSPMNTEAFF
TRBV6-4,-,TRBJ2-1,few,TGTGCCAGCAGTGACTCCGCGGACTCCTACAATGAGCAGTTCTTC,CASSDSADSYNEQFF
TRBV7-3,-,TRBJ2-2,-,TGTGCCAGCAGCCCCGGAAGAGGAGGAACCGGGGAGCTGTTTTTT,CASSPGRGGTGELFF
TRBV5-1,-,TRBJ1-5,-,TGCGCCAGCAGCTTGGAGCCCGGGGGCAATCAGCCCCAGCATTTT,CASSLEPGGNQPQHF
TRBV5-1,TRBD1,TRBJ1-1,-,TGCGCCAGCAGCCGATTGACAGGGTTAGTACCTGAAGCTTTCTTT,CASSRLTGLVPEAFF
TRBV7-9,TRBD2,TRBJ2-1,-,TGTGCCAGCAGCTCAATCGGACTAGCGGGCCTAAACTACAATGAGCAGTTCTTC,CASSSIGLAGLNYNEQFF
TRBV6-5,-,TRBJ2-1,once,TGTGCCAGCAGTTACCAAACAGGGCGTGACAATGAGCAGTTCTTC,CASSYQTGRDNEQFF
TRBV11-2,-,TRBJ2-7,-,TGTGCCAGCAGATCGCCGGCACTCGGGGTGGAGCAGTACTTC,CASRSPALGVEQYF
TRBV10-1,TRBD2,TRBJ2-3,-,TGCGCCAGCAGTGACCCCGCGGGAGTGTCAGGAGATACGCAGTATTTT,CASSDPAGVSGDTQYF
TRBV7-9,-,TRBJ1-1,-,TGTGCCAGCAGCTTAGGGACAGCGAACACTGAAGCTTTCTTT,CASSLGTANTEAFF
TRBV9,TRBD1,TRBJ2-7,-,TGTGCCAGCAGCCCGCCGGGACAGGGGCTCCACGAGCAGTACTTC,CASSPPGQGLHEQYF
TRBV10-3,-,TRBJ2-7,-,TGTGCCATCAGTGAGGAAGTGCGGTCCTACGAGCAGTACTTC,CAISEEVRSYEQYF
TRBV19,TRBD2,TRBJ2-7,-,TGTGCCAGTAGTATTTACGGGGGGAACTCCTACGAGCAGTACTTC,CASSIYGGNSYEQYF
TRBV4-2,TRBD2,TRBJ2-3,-,TGTGCCAGCAGCCTCCTTAGCGGGAGCGGCACAGATACGCAGTATTTT,CASSLLSGSGTDTQYF
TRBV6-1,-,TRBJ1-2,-,TGTGCCAGCAGTACTTATTCCCCTAACTATGGCTACACCTTC,CASSTYSPNYGYTF
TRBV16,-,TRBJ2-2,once,TGTGCCAGCAGCCAATCTTCAGGGTACACCGGGGAGCTGTTTTTT,CASSQSSGYTGELFF
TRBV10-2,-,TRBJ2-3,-,TGCGCCAGCAGCCCTACAGATACGCAGTATTTT,CASSPTDTQYF
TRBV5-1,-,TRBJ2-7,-,TGCGCCAGCAGCTTAAACGCTGGCACCTACGAGCAGTACTTC,CASSLNAGTYEQYF
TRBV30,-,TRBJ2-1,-,TGTGCCTGGAGTTTAGACAGATACAATGAGCAGTTCTTC,CAWSLDRYNEQFF
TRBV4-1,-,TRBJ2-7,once,TGCGCCAGCAGCCAAGGAAACAGGGAGTCCTACGAGCAGTACTTC,CASSQGNRESYEQYF
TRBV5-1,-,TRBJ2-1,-,TGCGCCAGCAGCTCCGGGAGCCAAAACACCTACAATGAGCAGTTCTTC,CASSSGSQNTYNEQFF
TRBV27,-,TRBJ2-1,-,TGTGCCAGCAGTTTATCGGTCGGGGAGTACAATGAGCAGTTCTTC,CASSLSVGEYNEQFF
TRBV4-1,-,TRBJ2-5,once,TGCGCCAGCAGCCAAGTAGCCAGTTTAGAGACCCAGTACTTC,CASSQVASLETQYF
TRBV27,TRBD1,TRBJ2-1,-,TGTGCCAGCAGTCCAGGGACAGGGCCTTACAATGAGCAGTTCTTC,CASSPGTGPYNEQFF
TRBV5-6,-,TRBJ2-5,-,TGTGCCAGCAGCCTGAGGTCGGGGGACTCACGGGTAGAGACCCAGTACTTC,CASSLRSGDSRVETQYF
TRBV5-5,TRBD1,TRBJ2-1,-,TGTGCCAGCAGCTCGACAGGGGCGGGTGAGCAGTTCTTC,CASSSTGAGEQFF
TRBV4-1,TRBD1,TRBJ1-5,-,TGCGCCAGCAGCCTTACAGGGGGCGAGCCCCAGCATTTT,CASSLTGGEPQHF
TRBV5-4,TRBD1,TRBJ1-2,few,TGTGCCAGCAGCTTGCTAACAGGGGGGGTGGATGGCTACACCTTC,CASSLLTGGVDGYTF
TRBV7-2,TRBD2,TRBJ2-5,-,TGTGCCAGCAGCCAACATAGCGGGAGGGCCCAAGAGACCCAGTACTTC,CASSQHSGRAQETQYF
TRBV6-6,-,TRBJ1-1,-,TGTGCCAGCAGTACCCAGGGTGGGGCTGAAGCTTTCTTT,CASSTQGGAEAFF
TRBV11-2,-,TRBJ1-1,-,TGTGCCAGCAGCTTTAGAGACGGGCAGGGGAACACTGAAGCTTTCTTT,CASSFRDGQGNTEAFF
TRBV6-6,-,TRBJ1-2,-,TGTGCCAGCAGTCAACCCTCTCGAGGGAGGACCTATGGCTACACCTTC,CASSQPSRGRTYGYTF
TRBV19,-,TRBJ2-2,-,TGTGCCAGTAGTATTACGGGCCCATGGACACCGAACACCGGGGAGCTGTTTTTT,CASSITGPWTPNTGELFF
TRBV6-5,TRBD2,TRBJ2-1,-,TGTGCCAGCAGTTACGGGGGACTAGAAAGAGAGCAGTTCTTC,CASSYGGLEREQFF
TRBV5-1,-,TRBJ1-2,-,TGCGCCAGCAGCTTGGGAGAAGCTAACTATGGCTACACCTTC,CASSLGEANYGYTF
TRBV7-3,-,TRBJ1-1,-,TGTGCCAGCAGGGGGCAGGGCGGCACTGAAGCTTTCTTT,CASRGQGGTEAFF
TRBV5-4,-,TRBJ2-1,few,TGTGCCAGCAGCTTGGATCCCGAGGGCAATGAGCAGTTCTTC,CASSLDPEGNEQFF
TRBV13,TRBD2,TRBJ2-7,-,TGTGCCAGCAGCTTTAGGGCTAGCGGGGGTAGTTACTCCTACGAGCAGTACTTC,CASSFRASGGSYSYEQYF
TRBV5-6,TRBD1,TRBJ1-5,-,TGTGCCAGCAGCTTGGCCGGGACAGTAACGAATCAGCCCCAGCATTTT,CASSLAGTVTNQPQHF
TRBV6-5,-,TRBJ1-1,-,TGTGCCAGCAGTTACGGGTCAGGACTATCGAACACTGAAGCTTTCTTT,CASSYGSGLSNTEAFF
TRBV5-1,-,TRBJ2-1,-,TGCGCCAGCAGCTTCCTCGTTCAGGACTCCCTAGGGGAGCAGTTCTTC,CASSFLVQDSLGEQFF
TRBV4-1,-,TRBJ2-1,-,TGCGCCAGCAGCCAGCTGGGGGGTGAGGCGCGGAGGGGTTGGGATGAGCAGTTCTTC,CASSQLGGEARRGWDEQFF
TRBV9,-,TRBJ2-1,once,TGTGCCAGCGAGGGCGGGACAGCATCCTACAATGAGCAGTTCTTC,CASEGGTASYNEQFF
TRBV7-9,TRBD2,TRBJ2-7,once,TGTGCCAGCAGCCCCACAGCGGGACCGACCTACGAGCAGTACTTC,CASSPTAGPTYEQYF
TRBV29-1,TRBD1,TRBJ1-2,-,TGCAGCGTCCGAGGGGGGACAGGGGATGGCTACACCTTC,CSVRGGTGDGYTF
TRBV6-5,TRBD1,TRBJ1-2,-,TGTGCCAGCGGACTGTCTACAGGGGTCTCTGGCTACACCTTC,CASGLSTGVSGYTF
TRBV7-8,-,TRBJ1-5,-,TGTGCCAGCAGCTCAATCAGACAGGCGGTGGACAATCAGCCCCAGCATTTT,CASSSIRQAVDNQPQHF
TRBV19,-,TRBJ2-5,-,TGTGCCAGTAGTCCCCCCGGGGGAGAGACCCAGTACTTC,CASSPPGGETQYF
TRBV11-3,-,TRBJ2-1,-,TGTGCCAGCAGCCCCGGACTTGACTCCTACAATGAGCAGTTCTTC,CASSPGLDSYNEQFF
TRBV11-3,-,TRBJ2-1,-,TGTGCCAGCAGCTTGGACAGCGAGGAGCAGTTCTTC,CASSLDSEEQFF
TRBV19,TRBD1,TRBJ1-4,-,TGTGCCAGTAGTAGGGACAGCCTTAGGACTAATGAAAAACTGTTTTTT,CASSRDSLRTNEKLFF
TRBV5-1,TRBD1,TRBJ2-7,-,TGCGCCAGCAGCTTGGAGACAGGGGACCACGAGCAGTACTTC,CASSLETGDHEQYF